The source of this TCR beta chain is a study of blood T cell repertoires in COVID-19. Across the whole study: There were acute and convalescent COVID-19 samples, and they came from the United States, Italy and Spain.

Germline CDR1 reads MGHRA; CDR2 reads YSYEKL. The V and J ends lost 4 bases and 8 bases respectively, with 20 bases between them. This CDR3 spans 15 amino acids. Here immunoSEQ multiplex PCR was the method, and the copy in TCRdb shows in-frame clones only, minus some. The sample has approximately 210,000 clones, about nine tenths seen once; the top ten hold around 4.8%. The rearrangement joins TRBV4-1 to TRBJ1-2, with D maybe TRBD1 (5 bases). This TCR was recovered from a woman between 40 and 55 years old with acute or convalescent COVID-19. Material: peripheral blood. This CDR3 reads CASSLVEGPQGGYTF. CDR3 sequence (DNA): TGCGCCAGCAGCCTCGTGGAGGGGCCCCAAGGAGGCTACACCTTC.